The 23 T cell receptor beta chains listed next were all sequenced from one sample in a study of CD8+CD57+ T cells in acquired aplastic anemia. The template used for profiling TCR beta VDJ and CDR3 was genomic DNA. TCRdb re-analysed the reads in MiXCR, keeping a single row per CDR3 protein. This sample yields around 130,000 distinct CDR3 sequences, of which 50% to 60% are seen a single time; about 29% belongs to the top ten. The authors sequenced patients whose flow cytometry had shown CD8+CD57+ cell expansion. The sample consisted of sorted CD4+, CD8+, or CD8+CD57+ T cells (not recorded which) from PBMCs. The source is a human donor with aplastic anemia.

V gene TRBV20-1 combines with J gene TRBJ2-3, with a possible D match to TRBD2 (5 bases). Trimming took 5 bases from V and 0 from J, leaving 9 bases between them. In germline, CDR1 is DFQATT, CDR2 SNEGSKA (reference sequence). The CDR3 sequence is 13 residues long. For the CDR3, the DNA is TGCAGTGCTCGGACTCCTAGCACAGATACGCAGTATTTT. It yields the protein CSARTPSTDTQYF.

This clonotype was recorded at least ten times. This rearrangement joins TRBV6-4 to TRBJ2-1, with D perhaps given as TRBD1 or TRBD2 (6 bases each). Between the trimmed V and J ends, which lost 3 bases and 8 bases, there was a span of 17 bases. This CDR3 is 15 amino acids long. CDR1 is MRHNA and CDR2 is SNTAGT in the germline V gene. The CDR3 DNA reads TGTGCCAGCAGTGAAGGGGGGACGTCGGGGGATGAGCAGTTCTTC. Translation: CASSEGGTSGDEQFF.

This sequence joins TRBV5-4 and TRBJ2-7; D is undetermined. The germline CDR1 and CDR2 sequences are SGHNT and YYREEE (reference sequence). The CDR3 sequence is 15 residues long. V was shortened by 3 bases and J by 5 bases, with 18 bases between the two germline ends. The CDR3 protein is CASSYDGLGPDEQYF. The CDR3 bases are TGTGCCAGCAGCTATGACGGCCTAGGGCCCGACGAGCAGTACTTC.

This clonotype was detected ten times or more. Here the CDR3 DNA reads TGTGCCAGCAGTCCAGGACCGCAGTTCTACGAGCAGTACTTC. It yields the protein CASSPGPQFYEQYF. The V gene is TRBV6-1, the J gene TRBJ2-7; no reliable D call. Germline CDR1 and CDR2: MNHNS and SASEGT. The V end lost 5 bases, the J end lost 3 bases, and 14 bases lay between the germline ends. The CDR3 consists of 14 residues.

The count of this clonotype is one. A read error may explain this, as a much larger clone is one base away. As the CDR3 is not closed by the conserved phenylalanine or tryptophan, this likely results from a read error. The chain employs TRBV4-1 and TRBJ1-2; possible D gene TRBD1, 6 bases. Germline values: CDR1 MGHRA, CDR2 YSYEKL. V lost 2 bases and J lost 8, with 12 bases in between. The CDR3 runs 13 residues. The CDR3: CASSQPGVRGYTL. The CDR3 coding sequence is TGCGCCAGCAGCCAACCAGGGGTTCGGGGCTACACCCTC.

This clonotype was counted only a few times. CDR3 in amino acids: CASRPLLGLYEQYF. CDR3 sequence (DNA): TGTGCCAGCAGACCCTTACTTGGACTCTACGAGCAGTACTTC. The rearrangement joins TRBV28 to TRBJ2-7, with a tentative D call TRBD2 (5 bases). Germline V gene sequence: CDR1 MDHEN, CDR2 SYDVKM. The CDR3 consists of 14 residues. Trimming pared 6 bases from V and 3 bases from J, leaving 15 bases between.

This clonotype was observed at least ten times. The chain links TRBV5-6 to TRBJ1-2, with D hard to call. This CDR3 contains 14 residues. Germline CDR1 reads SGHDT; CDR2 reads YYEEEE. The V end was cut by 4 bases, the J end by 4 bases, with 14 bases between. The CDR3 DNA is TGTGCCAGCAGCCCAGACGGACCGAGCTATGGCTACACCTTC. Translated: CASSPDGPSYGYTF.

Only a few counts were recorded for this clonotype. This rearrangement joins TRBV29-1 to TRBJ1-6; D not certain. The CDR3 covers 13 residues. Germline loops: CDR1 SQVTM, CDR2 ANQGSEA. The ends were cut back, 0 bases at V and 10 bases at J, with 10 bases in the middle. The CDR3 sequence is CSVEDGYGSPLHF. The CDR3 nucleotides read TGCAGCGTTGAAGATGGGTATGGGTCACCCCTCCACTTT.

The table lists this clonotype with many counts. V is TRBV15 and J is TRBJ2-2, with no clear D. Trimming stripped 0 bases from V and 4 bases from J, with 0 bases between. The CDR3 loop spans 12 amino acids. The germline V gene encodes CDR1 LNHNV and CDR2 YYDKDF (reference sequence). CDR3 DNA: TGTGCCACCAGCAGAGACACCGGGGAGCTGTTTTTT. Translation gives CATSRDTGELFF.

The V call is TRBV5-1, the J call TRBJ2-7, with 10 bases aligning to TRBD2. In germline, CDR1 is SGHRS, CDR2 YFSETQ. With 0 bases clipped from V and 2 bases from J, the junction kept 5 bases outside the gene matches. The CDR3 extends over 16 amino acids. CDR3 amino acids: CASSLEGSGGTYEQYF. In DNA form, the CDR3 reads TGCGCCAGCAGCTTGGAGGGTAGCGGGGGGACCTACGAGCAGTACTTC.

This clonotype was picked up many times. The chain is built from TRBV10-1 and TRBJ1-5, with D tentatively TRBD1 (6 bases). CDR3 length equals 15 residues. Per germline, CDR1 WNHNN and CDR2 SYGVQD (reference sequence). V was pared by 9 bases and J by 0 bases, with 15 bases between. CDR3 sequence: CASRRDTYSNQPQHF. CDR3 bases: TGCGCCAGTCGGCGGGACACCTATAGCAATCAGCCCCAGCATTTT.

The sample holds a few counts of this clonotype. The CDR3 nucleotides are TGTGCCAGCAGCTTAGTTCGGTCTAGTAGCCAAGAGACCCAGTACTTC. As protein: CASSLVRSSSQETQYF. The chain couples TRBV7-2 to TRBJ2-5; D gene unclear. The CDR3 is 16 residues long. Trimming removed 1 base at V and 1 base at J, with 13 bases between. CDR1 and CDR2 from the germline V gene are SGHTA and FQGNSA. The full variable domain, rest sourced from reference TRBV7-2 and TRBJ2-5, is GAGVSQSPSNKVTEKGKDVELRCDPISGHTALYWYRQSLGQGLEFLIYFQGNSAPDKSGLPSDRFSAERTGGSVSTLTIQRTQQEDSAVYLCASSLVRSSSQETQYFGPGTRLLVL.

The gene calls are TRBV27 and TRBJ2-3, with D perhaps assigned TRBD1 or TRBD2 (5 bases each). V shed 3 bases and J shed 0 bases, with 7 bases lying between them. The CDR3 runs 14 residues. Germline values: CDR1 MNHEY, CDR2 SMNVEV (reference sequence). DNA for the CDR3: TGTGCCAGCAGTTTGGGGGAGAGCACAGATACGCAGTATTTT. It is translated as CASSLGESTDTQYF.

This chain connects TRBV24-1 to TRBJ2-2, with D possibly being TRBD2 (5 bases). CDR1 KGHDR and CDR2 SFDVKD come from the germline V gene. The ends were cut back, 5 bases at V and 1 base at J, with 7 bases in the middle. This CDR3 comprises 14 residues. This CDR3 is CATSGRGNTGELFF. The CDR3 DNA follows: TGTGCCACCAGTGGTCGGGGGAACACCGGGGAGCTGTTTTTT.

The chain links TRBV2 to TRBJ2-7; possible D gene TRBD2, 5 bases. The CDR3 has 13 residues. Germline-derived CDR1 and CDR2 are SNHLY and FYNNEI. Trimming removed 6 bases from V and 7 bases from J, with 16 bases in between. The CDR3 bases are TGTGCCAGCAGCCAAGATCGGACTGGTGAGCAGTACTTC. It yields the protein CASSQDRTGEQYF.

In this sample, this clonotype turned up many times. This rearrangement joins TRBV6-5 to TRBJ1-2; no definite D call. The CDR3 is 14 amino acids. V lost 3 bases and J lost 2, with 10 bases in between. Germline V gene lookup returns CDR1 MNHEY and CDR2 SVGAGI. CDR3 nucleotides: TGTGCCAGCAGTTATTCACCTCCCAACTATGGCTACACCTTC. Protein: CASSYSPPNYGYTF.

This clonotype has just one count. The chain recombines TRBV5-5 with TRBJ1-6, with D perhaps matching TRBD1 (6 bases). V shed 5 bases and J shed 6 bases, with 15 bases lying between them. This CDR3 has 15 residues. CDR1 is SGHKS and CDR2 is YYEKEE in the germline V gene (reference sequence). The CDR3 region has the DNA TGTGCCAGCAGTTATGGACAGACGCCTAATTCACCCCTCCACTTT. Amino acid sequence: CASSYGQTPNSPLHF.

The J gene is TRBJ2-2, the V gene TRBV24-1, with 10 nucleotides matching TRBD1. Germline loops: CDR1 KGHDR, CDR2 SFDVKD. The CDR3 sequence is 16 residues long. Unmatched junction bases numbered 11, after V lost 7 bases and J lost 7 bases. The chain's CDR3 is CATRGPGQGNGGELFF. CDR3 sequence (DNA): TGTGCCACCAGGGGACCGGGACAGGGGAACGGCGGGGAGCTGTTTTTT.

The rearrangement joins TRBV2 to TRBJ2-7; D uncertain. The V end lost 5 bases, the J end lost 3 bases, and 17 bases lay between the germline ends. This CDR3 is 15 amino acids long. Germline assignment: CDR1 SNHLY and CDR2 FYNNEI. CDR3 loop: CASSFESAPLYEQYF. The CDR3 region has the DNA TGTGCCAGCAGTTTTGAGTCGGCACCTCTCTACGAGCAGTACTTC.

The rearrangement links TRBV7-9 to TRBJ2-3; D may match TRBD1 or TRBD2 (5 bases each). The CDR3 has 14 residues. V was shortened by 7 bases and J by 6 bases, with 17 bases between the two germline ends. The germline gives CDR1 SEHNR, CDR2 FQNEAQ (reference sequence). CDR3 amino acids: CASTTSSGADTQYF. DNA for the CDR3: TGTGCCAGCACCACTTCCTCCGGGGCGGATACGCAGTATTTT.

This clonotype was picked up many times. The chain is built from TRBV4-3 and TRBJ1-5; 8 bases line up with TRBD1. Germline values: CDR1 LGHNA, CDR2 YSLEER. The CDR3 is 15 residues long. J was trimmed by 3 bases and V by 5 bases; bases with no gene match: 6. CDR3 nucleotide sequence: TGCGCCAGCAGCGTGGACAGGGCGTTCAATCAGCCCCAGCATTTT. It codes for CASSVDRAFNQPQHF.

This clonotype was counted at least ten times. The chain is built from TRBV6-5 and TRBJ1-4, with 7 bases fitting TRBD1. Germline trimming cut 2 bases from V and 4 bases from J; bases unmatched to any gene: 4. This CDR3 contains 15 residues. Germline assignment: CDR1 MNHEY and CDR2 SVGAGI. The CDR3 DNA follows: TGTGCCAGCAGTTACGGGACAGCCATTAATGAAAAACTGTTTTTT. Amino acid sequence: CASSYGTAINEKLFF.

The rearrangement links TRBV25-1 to TRBJ1-2; 10 nucleotides align to TRBD1. J gave up 0 bases and V 6 bases, and 4 bases lay outside the gene matches. The V gene's germline CDR1 is MGHDK and CDR2 SYGVNS. CDR3 size: 15 residues. The CDR3 region has the DNA TGTGCCAGCAGCGGCGGGACAGGGGCTAACTATGGCTACACCTTC. Amino acids: CASSGGTGANYGYTF.